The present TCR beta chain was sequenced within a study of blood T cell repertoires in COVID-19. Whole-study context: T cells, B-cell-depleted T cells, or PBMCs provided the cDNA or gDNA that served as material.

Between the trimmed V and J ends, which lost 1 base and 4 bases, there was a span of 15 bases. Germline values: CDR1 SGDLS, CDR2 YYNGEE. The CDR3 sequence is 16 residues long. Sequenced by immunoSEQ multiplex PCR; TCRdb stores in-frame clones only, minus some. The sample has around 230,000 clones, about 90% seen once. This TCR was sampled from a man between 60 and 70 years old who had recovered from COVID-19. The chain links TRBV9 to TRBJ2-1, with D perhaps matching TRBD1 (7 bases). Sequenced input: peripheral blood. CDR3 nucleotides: TGTGCCAGCAGCGTACTTTCTCAGGGGGGATACAATGAGCAGTTCTTC. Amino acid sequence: CASSVLSQGGYNEQFF.